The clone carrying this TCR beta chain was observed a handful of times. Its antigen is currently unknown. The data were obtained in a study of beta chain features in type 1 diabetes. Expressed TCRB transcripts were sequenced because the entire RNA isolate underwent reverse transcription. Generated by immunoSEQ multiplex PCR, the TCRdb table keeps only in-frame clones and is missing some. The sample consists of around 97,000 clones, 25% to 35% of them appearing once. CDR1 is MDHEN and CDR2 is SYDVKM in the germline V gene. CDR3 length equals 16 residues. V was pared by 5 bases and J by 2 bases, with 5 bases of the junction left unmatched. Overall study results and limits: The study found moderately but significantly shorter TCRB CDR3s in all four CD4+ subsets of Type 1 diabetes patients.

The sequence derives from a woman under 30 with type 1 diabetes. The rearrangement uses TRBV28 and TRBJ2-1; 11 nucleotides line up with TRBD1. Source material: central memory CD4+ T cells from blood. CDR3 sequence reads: CASSGQGARTYNEQFF. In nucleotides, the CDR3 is TGTGCCAGCAGTGGACAGGGGGCGCGGACCTACAATGAGCAGTTCTTC.